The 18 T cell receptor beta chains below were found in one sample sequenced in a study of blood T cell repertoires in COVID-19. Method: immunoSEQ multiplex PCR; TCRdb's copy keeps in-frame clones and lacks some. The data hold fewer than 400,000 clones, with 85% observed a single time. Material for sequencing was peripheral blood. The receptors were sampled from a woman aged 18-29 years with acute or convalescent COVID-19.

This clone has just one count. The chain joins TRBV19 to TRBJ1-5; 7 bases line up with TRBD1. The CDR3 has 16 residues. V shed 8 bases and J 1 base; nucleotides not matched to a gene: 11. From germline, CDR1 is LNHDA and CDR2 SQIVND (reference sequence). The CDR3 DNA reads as TGTGCCAGTGACTCGACAGGGTCCGTAAGCAATCAGCCCCAGCATTTT. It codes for CASDSTGSVSNQPQHF. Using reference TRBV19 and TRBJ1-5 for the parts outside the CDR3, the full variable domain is DGGITQSPKYLFRKEGQNVTLSCEQNLNHDAMYWYRQDPGQGLRLIYYSQIVNDFQKGDIAEGYSVSREKKESFPLTVTSAQKNPTAFYLCASDSTGSVSNQPQHFGDGTRLSIL.

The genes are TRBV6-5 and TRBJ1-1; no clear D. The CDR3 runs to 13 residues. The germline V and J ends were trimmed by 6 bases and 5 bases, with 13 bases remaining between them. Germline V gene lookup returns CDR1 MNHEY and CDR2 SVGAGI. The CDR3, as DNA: TGTGCCAGCAGCCGAGGGAGAGAGACTGAAGCTTTCTTT. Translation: CASSRGRETEAFF.

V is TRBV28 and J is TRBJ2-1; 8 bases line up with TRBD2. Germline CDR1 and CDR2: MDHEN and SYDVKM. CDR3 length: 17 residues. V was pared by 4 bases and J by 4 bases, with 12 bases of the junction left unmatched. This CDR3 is CASSSHLGREAYNEQFF. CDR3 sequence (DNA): TGTGCCAGCAGTTCCCACCTTGGGCGGGAGGCGTACAATGAGCAGTTCTTC.

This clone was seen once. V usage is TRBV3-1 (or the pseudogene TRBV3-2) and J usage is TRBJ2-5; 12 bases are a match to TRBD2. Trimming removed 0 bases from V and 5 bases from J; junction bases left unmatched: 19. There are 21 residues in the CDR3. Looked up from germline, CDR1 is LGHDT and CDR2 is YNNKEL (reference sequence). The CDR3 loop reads CASSQDFGLAGGRRPEETQYF. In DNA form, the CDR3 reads TGTGCCAGCAGCCAAGATTTTGGCCTAGCGGGGGGGCGCCGACCCGAGGAGACCCAGTACTTC.

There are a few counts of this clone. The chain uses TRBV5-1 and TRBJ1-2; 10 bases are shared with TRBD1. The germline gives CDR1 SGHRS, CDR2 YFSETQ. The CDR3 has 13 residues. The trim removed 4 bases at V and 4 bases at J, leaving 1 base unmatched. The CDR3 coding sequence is TGCGCCAGCAGCAGGGACAGGGGCTATGGCTACACCTTC. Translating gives CASSRDRGYGYTF.

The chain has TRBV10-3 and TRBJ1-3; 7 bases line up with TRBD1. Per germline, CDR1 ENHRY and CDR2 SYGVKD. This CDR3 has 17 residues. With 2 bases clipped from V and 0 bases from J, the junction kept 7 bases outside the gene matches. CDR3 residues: CAISESGAGGSGNTIYF. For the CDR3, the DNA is TGTGCCATCAGTGAGAGTGGGGCAGGGGGCTCTGGAAACACCATATATTTT.

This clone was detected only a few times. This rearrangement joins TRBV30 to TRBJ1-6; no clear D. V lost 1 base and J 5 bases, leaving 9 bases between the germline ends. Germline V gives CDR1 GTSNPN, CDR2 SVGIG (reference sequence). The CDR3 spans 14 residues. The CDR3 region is CAWSGLTNNSPLHF. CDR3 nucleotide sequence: TGTGCCTGGAGTGGGCTTACGAATAATTCACCCCTCCACTTT.

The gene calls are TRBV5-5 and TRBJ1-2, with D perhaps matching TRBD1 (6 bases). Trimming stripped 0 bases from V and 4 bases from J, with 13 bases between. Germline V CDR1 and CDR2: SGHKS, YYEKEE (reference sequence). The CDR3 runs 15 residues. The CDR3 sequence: CASSLEGRGGYGYTF. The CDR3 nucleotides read TGTGCCAGCAGCTTGGAAGGCAGGGGTGGCTATGGCTACACCTTC.

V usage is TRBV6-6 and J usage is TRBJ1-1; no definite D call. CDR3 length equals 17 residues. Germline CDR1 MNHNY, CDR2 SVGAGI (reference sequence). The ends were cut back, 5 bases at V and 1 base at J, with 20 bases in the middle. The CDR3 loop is CASSPEGWYTWNTEAFF. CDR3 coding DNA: TGTGCCAGCAGTCCGGAGGGATGGTATACTTGGAACACTGAAGCTTTCTTT.

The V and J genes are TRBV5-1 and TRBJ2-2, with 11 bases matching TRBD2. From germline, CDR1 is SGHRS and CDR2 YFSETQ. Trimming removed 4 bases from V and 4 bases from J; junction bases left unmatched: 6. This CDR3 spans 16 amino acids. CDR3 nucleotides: TGCGCCAGCAGCCCCCGACTAGCGGGGCTCACCGGGGAGCTGTTTTTT. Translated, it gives CASSPRLAGLTGELFF. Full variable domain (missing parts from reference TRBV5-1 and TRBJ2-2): KAGVTQTPRYLIKTRGQQVTLSCSPISGHRSVSWYQQTPGQGLQFLFEYFSETQRNKGNFPGRFSGRQFSNSRSEMNVSTLELGDSALYLCASSPRLAGLTGELFFGEGSRLTVL.

DNA for the CDR3: TGTGCCAGCAGTTTGTCACTACAGGGGGCGATGAACACTGAAGCTTTCTTT. Its translation is CASSLSLQGAMNTEAFF. The chain couples TRBV27 to TRBJ1-1; TRBD1 agrees at 9 bases. V shed 3 bases, J shed 0 bases, and the junction held 8 bases outside the gene matches. This CDR3 spans 17 amino acids. The germline CDR1 and CDR2 sequences are MNHEY and SMNVEV (reference sequence).

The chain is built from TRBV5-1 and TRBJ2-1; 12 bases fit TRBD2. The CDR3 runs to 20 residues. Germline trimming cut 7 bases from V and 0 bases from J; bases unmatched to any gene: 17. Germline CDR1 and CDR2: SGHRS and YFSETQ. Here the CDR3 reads CASYHGASGRARSSYNEQFF. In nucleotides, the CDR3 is TGCGCCAGCTACCACGGGGCTAGCGGGAGGGCCAGGAGCTCCTACAATGAGCAGTTCTTC.

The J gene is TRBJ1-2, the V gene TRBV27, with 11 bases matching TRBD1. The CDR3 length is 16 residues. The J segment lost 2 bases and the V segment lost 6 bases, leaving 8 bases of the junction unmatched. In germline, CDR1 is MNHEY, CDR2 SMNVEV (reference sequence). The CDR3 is CASSLLGQGANYGYTF. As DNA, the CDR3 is TGTGCCAGCAGCCTTCTCGGACAGGGGGCGAACTATGGCTACACCTTC.

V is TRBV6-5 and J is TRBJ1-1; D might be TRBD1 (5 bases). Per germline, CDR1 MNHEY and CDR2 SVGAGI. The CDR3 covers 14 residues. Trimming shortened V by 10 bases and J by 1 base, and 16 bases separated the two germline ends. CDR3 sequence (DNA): TGTGCCACCCATGGAGAGACAGCGAACACTGAAGCTTTCTTT. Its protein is CATHGETANTEAFF.

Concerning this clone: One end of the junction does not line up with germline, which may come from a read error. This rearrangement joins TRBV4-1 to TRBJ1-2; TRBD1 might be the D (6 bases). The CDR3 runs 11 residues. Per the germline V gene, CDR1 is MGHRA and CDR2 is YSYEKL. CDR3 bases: TGCGCCAGCAGCCAAGAAGGGGGACCCCTCTTC. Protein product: CASSQEGGPLF.

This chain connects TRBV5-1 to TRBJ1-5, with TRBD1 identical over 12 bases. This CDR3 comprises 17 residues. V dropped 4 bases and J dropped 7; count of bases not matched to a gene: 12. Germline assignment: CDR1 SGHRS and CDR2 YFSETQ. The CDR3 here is CASSEGQGAEGEQPQHF. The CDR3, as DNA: TGCGCCAGCAGCGAGGGACAGGGGGCGGAGGGTGAGCAGCCCCAGCATTTT.

The CDR3 coding sequence is TGTGCCAGCAGCTTAGGGGGCGCGGGGGAAAAACTGTTTTTT. It is translated as CASSLGGAGEKLFF. The chain recombines TRBV7-9 with TRBJ1-4, with a tentative D call TRBD1 (5 bases). Germline-derived CDR1 and CDR2 are SEHNR and FQNEAQ (reference sequence). V lost 1 base to trimming and J lost 8 bases, with 11 bases between them. This CDR3 is 14 amino acids long.

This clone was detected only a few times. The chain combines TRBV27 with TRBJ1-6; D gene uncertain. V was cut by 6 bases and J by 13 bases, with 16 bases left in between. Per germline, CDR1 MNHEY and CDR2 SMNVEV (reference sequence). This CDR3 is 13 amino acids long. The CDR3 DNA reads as TGTGCCAGCAGCCCGATCCTGGAGGCTCCCCTCCACTTT. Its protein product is CASSPILEAPLHF.